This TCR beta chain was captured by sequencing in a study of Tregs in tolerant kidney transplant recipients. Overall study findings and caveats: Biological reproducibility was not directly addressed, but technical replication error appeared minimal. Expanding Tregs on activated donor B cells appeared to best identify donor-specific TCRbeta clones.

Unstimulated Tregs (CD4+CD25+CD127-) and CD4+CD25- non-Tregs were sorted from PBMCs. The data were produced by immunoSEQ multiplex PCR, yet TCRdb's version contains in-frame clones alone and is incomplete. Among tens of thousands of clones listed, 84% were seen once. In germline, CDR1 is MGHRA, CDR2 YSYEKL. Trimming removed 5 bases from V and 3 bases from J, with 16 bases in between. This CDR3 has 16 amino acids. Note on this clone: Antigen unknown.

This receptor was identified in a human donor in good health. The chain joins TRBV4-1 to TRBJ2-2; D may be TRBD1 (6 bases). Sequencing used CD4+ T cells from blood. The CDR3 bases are TGCGCCAGCAGCTCCCCGGCAGGGGCCCACACCGGGGAGCTGTTTTTT. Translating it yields CASSSPAGAHTGELFF.